The 7 T cell receptor beta chains below all came from one sample that was sequenced in a study of T cell responses to AZD1222 COVID-19 vaccine. The assay was immunoSEQ multiplex PCR, and TCRdb's table has in-frame clones only and misses some. The sample records tens of thousands of clones, roughly 85% being singletons. This material consisted of peripheral blood, taken 28 days after the second AZD1222 dose. The source is an adult who received the AZD1222 COVID-19 vaccine.

This sequence joins TRBV29-1 and TRBJ2-3; no reliable D call. Germline CDR1 reads SQVTM; CDR2 reads ANQGSEA. The V end was cut by 8 bases, the J end by 1 base, with 10 bases between. The CDR3 spans 12 residues. The CDR3 nucleotides read TGCAGCTGGAACTTAGGCACAGATACGCAGTATTTT. Its translation: CSWNLGTDTQYF.

The count of this clone is one. The V and J genes are TRBV5-6 and TRBJ1-1; D gene unclear. The CDR3 extends over 14 amino acids. The germline V gene has CDR1 SGHDT and CDR2 YYEEEE. Between the trimmed V and J ends, which lost 0 bases and 1 base, there was a span of 7 bases. CDR3 bases: TGTGCCAGCAGCTTGGACAGAGCGAACACTGAAGCTTTCTTT. The encoded protein is CASSLDRANTEAFF.

This chain joins TRBV11-2 and TRBJ2-1; 8 bases line up with TRBD2. V gave up 1 base and J gave up 4 bases; unmatched junction bases: 6. There are 16 residues in the CDR3. The germline V gene has CDR1 SGHAT and CDR2 FQNNGV. The CDR3 reads CASSLAGGGLYNEQFF. In DNA form, the CDR3 reads TGTGCCAGCAGCTTAGCAGGCGGGGGGCTATACAATGAGCAGTTCTTC.

The V call is TRBV7-3, the J call TRBJ2-3; possibly TRBD1 or TRBD2 for D (5 bases each). From germline, CDR1 is SGHTA and CDR2 FQGTGA. Trimming cost V 1 base and J 1 base, with 9 bases left between them. This CDR3 spans 15 amino acids. In DNA, the CDR3 is TGTGCCAGCAGCTTAAGGGGGTCGGGCACAGATACGCAGTATTTT. Amino acid sequence: CASSLRGSGTDTQYF.

This clone was detected a few times. This chain links TRBV10-3 with TRBJ1-3; no clear D gene. The CDR3 is made up of 13 amino acids. The V end lost 8 bases, the J end lost 0 bases, and 8 bases lay between the germline ends. Per the germline V gene, CDR1 is ENHRY and CDR2 is SYGVKD. The CDR3 DNA reads as TGTGCCATCCTGCAGGCCTCTGGAAACACCATATATTTT. Its protein is CAILQASGNTIYF.

The sample holds one count of this clone. The chain is built from TRBV19 and TRBJ2-2, with TRBD1 identical over 8 bases. This CDR3 comprises 17 residues. From germline, CDR1 is LNHDA and CDR2 SQIVND (reference sequence). The V and J ends lost 4 bases and 0 bases, in that order; junction bases with no gene match: 7. CDR3 DNA sequence: TGTGCCAGTAGTAGGCTTCAGGGGGCCACGAACACCGGGGAGCTGTTTTTT. Its translation: CASSRLQGATNTGELFF.

J is TRBJ1-1 and V is TRBV5-1; 8 bases align to TRBD1. In germline, CDR1 is SGHRS, CDR2 YFSETQ. This CDR3 is 16 amino acids long. V gave up 4 bases and J gave up 0 bases; unmatched junction bases: 8. CDR3 coding DNA: TGCGCCAGCAGCCCCTCTGGACAGGGATTGAACACTGAAGCTTTCTTT. Amino acid sequence: CASSPSGQGLNTEAFF.